Listed below are T cell receptor beta chains from one sample, sequenced in a study of PD-1 blockade in mismatch repair-deficient tumors. Generated by immunoSEQ multiplex PCR, the TCRdb table keeps only in-frame clones and is missing some. The repertoire consists of approximately 100,000 clones, with approximately 83% occurring once and the leading ten covering about 6.3%. The sequencing here drew on peripheral blood, taken roughly eight months after starting pembrolizumab. These receptors all come from an adult with mismatch repair-deficient cancer. CDR3s include the opening cysteine and the closing phenylalanine or tryptophan. D genes are given only for firm matches. Clone size appears in some rows only: once, few, many, or a class for an expanded clone.

>NA|TRBV4-1|NA|18|TRBJ1-2
CASSHLGTEELGGNGYTF
TGCGCCAGCAGCCACCTCGGGACTGAAGAATTAGGTGGTAATGGCTACACCTTC
>NA|TRBV28|NA|16|TRBJ2-7
CASSSPRALGFYEQYF
TGTGCCAGCAGTTCCCCACGGGCCCTGGGGTTCTACGAGCAGTACTTC
>NA|TRBV18|NA|16|TRBJ2-6
CASSTTEGSGANVLTF
TGTGCCAGCTCAACCACCGAGGGCTCTGGGGCCAACGTCCTGACTTTC
>NA|TRBV19|NA|12|TRBJ2-7
CASSSSSYEQYF
TGTGCCAGTAGCTCTAGCTCCTACGAGCAGTACTTC
>NA|TRBV5-1|NA|17|TRBJ1-1
CASSLNQATQSYTEAFF
TGCGCCAGCAGCTTGAACCAGGCTACGCAAAGTTACACTGAAGCTTTCTTT
>NA|TRBV2|NA|14|TRBJ1-5
CASSEQGRLQPQHF
TGTGCCAGCAGTGAACAGGGACGGCTTCAGCCCCAGCATTTT
>NA|TRBV6-5|NA|11|TRBJ2-1
CASSQGNEQFF
TGTGCCAGCAGTCAAGGGAATGAGCAGTTCTTC
>NA|TRBV7-9|NA|16|TRBJ1-3
CASSLGLLSSGNTIYF
TGTGCCAGCAGCTTAGGGCTTCTCTCTTCTGGAAACACCATATATTTT
>NA|TRBV6-6|TRBD1|16|TRBJ1-4
CASSLETGIINEKLFF
TGTGCCAGCAGTTTGGAGACAGGGATTATTAATGAAAAACTGTTTTTT
>NA|TRBV19|TRBD2|15|TRBJ2-1
CASSILGLATDEQFF
TGTGCCAGTAGTATTTTGGGACTAGCCACCGATGAGCAGTTCTTC
>NA|TRBV7-3|NA|17|TRBJ2-6
CASSPKAHYSGANVLTF
TGTGCCAGCAGCCCAAAGGCTCACTACTCTGGGGCCAACGTCCTGACTTTC
>NA|TRBV7-3|NA|13|TRBJ2-1
CASSFPGVNEQFF
TGTGCCAGCAGCTTCCCGGGAGTGAATGAGCAGTTCTTC
>NA|TRBV5-1|NA|15|TRBJ2-1
CASSSAEGGSNEQFF
TGCGCCAGCAGCTCGGCGGAAGGTGGATCCAATGAGCAGTTCTTC
>NA|TRBV27|TRBD2|15|TRBJ2-3
CASRKGLAGPHTQYF
TGTGCCAGCAGAAAAGGACTAGCGGGACCCCATACGCAGTATTTT
>NA|TRBV4-3|NA|13|TRBJ2-1
CASSQEGSSEQFF
TGCGCCAGCAGCCAAGAGGGCAGCAGTGAGCAGTTCTTC
>few|TRBV7-2|NA|13|TRBJ2-1
CASSLNPYNEQFF
TGTGCCAGCAGCTTAAATCCCTACAATGAGCAGTTCTTC
>NA|TRBV6-5|TRBD2|16|TRBJ2-1
CASSYETSGSPHEQFF
TGTGCCAGCAGTTACGAGACTAGCGGGAGTCCCCATGAGCAGTTCTTC
>NA|TRBV6-1|NA|16|TRBJ1-2
CASSESQVLPIYGYTF
TGTGCCAGCAGTGAGTCCCAGGTTCTCCCGATCTATGGCTACACCTTC
>NA|TRBV2|TRBD1|16|TRBJ2-1
CASSVNRGKNYNEQFF
TGTGCCAGCAGTGTTAACAGGGGGAAAAACTACAATGAGCAGTTCTTC
>once|TRBV19|TRBD1|15|TRBJ1-1
CASLKLGQLNTEAFF
TGTGCCAGTCTGAAATTGGGACAGCTGAACACTGAAGCTTTCTTT
>NA|TRBV7-8|TRBD1|15|TRBJ1-5
CASSLGGQGNQPQHF
TGTGCCAGCAGCTTGGGTGGACAGGGCAATCAGCCCCAGCATTTT
>NA|TRBV5-4|TRBD1|17|TRBJ1-1
CASSPGQGAGMNTEAFF
TGTGCCAGCAGCCCGGGACAGGGGGCTGGGATGAACACTGAAGCTTTCTTT
>NA|TRBV5-8|NA|15|TRBJ2-4
CASSGPLARGDIQYF
TGTGCCAGCAGCGGCCCCCTAGCGAGGGGGGACATTCAGTACTTC
>NA|TRBV9|TRBD2|16|TRBJ2-7
CASSVEAGGGSYEQYF
TGTGCCAGCAGCGTAGAAGCGGGAGGGGGATCCTACGAGCAGTACTTC
>NA|TRBV6-5|NA|15|TRBJ1-4
CASSYFDGAGEKLFF
TGTGCCAGCAGTTACTTTGATGGGGCTGGGGAAAAACTGTTTTTT
>NA|TRBV11-3|NA|15|TRBJ1-3
CASSLGRGTGNTIYF
TGTGCCAGCAGCTTAGGTCGGGGAACTGGAAACACCATATATTTT
>once|TRBV5-1|NA|15|TRBJ2-3
CASSLEPRSTDTQYF
TGCGCCAGCAGCTTGGAGCCAAGAAGCACAGATACGCAGTATTTT
>NA|TRBV4-3|TRBD2|15|TRBJ2-1
CASSRWTSGIYEQFF
TGCGCCAGCAGCCGGTGGACTAGCGGGATATATGAGCAGTTCTTC
>once|TRBV6-5|NA|12|TRBJ2-7
CAICDGRYEQYF
TGTGCCATCTGCGACGGCCGATACGAGCAGTACTTC
>once|TRBV9|TRBD1|17|TRBJ1-5
CASSVARTGGSNQPQHF
TGTGCCAGCAGCGTAGCCCGGACAGGTGGTAGCAATCAGCCCCAGCATTTT
>NA|TRBV15|NA|16|TRBJ1-2
CATSRSSLNRNYGYTF
TGTGCCACCAGCCGTTCCTCGCTCAACAGGAACTATGGCTACACCTTC
>NA|TRBV13|NA|14|TRBJ2-7
CASSPTYRSPEQYF
TGTGCCAGCAGCCCCACGTACAGGAGCCCCGAGCAGTACTTC
>NA|TRBV19|NA|17|TRBJ2-1
CASSPTPTGYGGNEQFF
TGTGCCAGTAGTCCCACCCCTACAGGGTATGGTGGAAATGAGCAGTTCTTC
>NA|TRBV11-2|NA|15|TRBJ1-2
CASSLERIANYGYTF
TGTGCCAGCAGCTTAGAACGGATAGCTAACTATGGCTACACCTTC
>few|TRBV19|NA|15|TRBJ1-1
CASSIAAGTATEAFF
TGTGCCAGTAGTATAGCGGCAGGAACGGCCACTGAAGCTTTCTTT
>NA|TRBV6-5|TRBD2|15|TRBJ2-7
CASSYFSGSSYEQYF
TGTGCCAGCAGTTACTTTAGCGGGAGCTCCTACGAGCAGTACTTC
>NA|TRBV10-1|TRBD1|15|TRBJ1-5
CASSTGQGTNQPQHF
TGCGCCAGCAGTACCGGACAGGGCACTAATCAGCCCCAGCATTTT
>NA|TRBV14|NA|15|TRBJ2-2
CASSQDLGSSGELFF
TGTGCCAGCAGCCAAGATCTTGGCAGTTCAGGGGAGCTGTTTTTT
>medium-sized|TRBV11-2|NA|13|TRBJ1-2
CASSSQQGRGYTF
TGTGCCAGCAGCTCGCAACAGGGACGAGGCTACACCTTC
>NA|TRBV9|TRBD2|16|TRBJ2-5
CASSAQGLAGQETQYF
TGTGCCAGCAGCGCCCAGGGACTAGCGGGCCAAGAGACCCAGTACTTC
>NA|TRBV7-9|TRBD2|15|TRBJ2-7
CASSIIAGEIYEQYF
TGTGCCAGCAGCATAATAGCGGGAGAGATCTACGAGCAGTACTTC
>NA|TRBV5-4|NA|15|TRBJ1-1
CASSLFATQNTEAFF
TGTGCCAGCAGCTTGTTCGCAACCCAGAACACTGAAGCTTTCTTT
>NA|TRBV5-1|TRBD1|13|TRBJ1-2
CASSTTGSYGYTF
TGCGCCAGCAGTACGACAGGGAGCTATGGCTACACCTTC
>NA|TRBV5-6|TRBD1|15|TRBJ2-5
CASSSRTGGWETQYF
TGTGCCAGCAGCTCCCGGACAGGGGGCTGGGAGACCCAGTACTTC
>few|TRBV19|NA|13|TRBJ1-2
CASRVGRYYGYTF
TGTGCCAGTAGGGTGGGACGGTACTATGGCTACACCTTC
>NA|TRBV27|TRBD1|19|TRBJ2-5
CASSLNRVDRGRPQETQYF
TGTGCCAGCAGTTTGAATAGGGTGGACAGGGGCCGACCCCAAGAGACCCAGTACTTC
>NA|TRBV5-4|NA|15|TRBJ1-2
CASSSARDGYYGYTF
TGTGCCAGCAGCTCGGCCCGGGACGGATACTATGGCTACACCTTC
>NA|TRBV18|NA|15|TRBJ1-4
CASSLQALVDEKLFF
TGTGCCAGCTCACTGCAGGCCTTGGTAGATGAAAAACTGTTTTTT
>NA|TRBV11-2|NA|15|TRBJ2-3
CASSLVTSSTDTQYF
TGTGCCAGCAGCTTAGTCACTAGCAGCACAGATACGCAGTATTTT
>NA|TRBV19|NA|15|TRBJ1-5
CASSETGNGNQPQHF
TGTGCCAGTAGCGAAACAGGGAATGGCAATCAGCCCCAGCATTTT
>NA|TRBV12-5|TRBD1|13|TRBJ2-1
CASGLAQGNEQFF
TGTGCTAGTGGTTTGGCACAGGGGAATGAGCAGTTCTTC
>NA|TRBV19|TRBD2|17|TRBJ2-5
CASSRPGGDFNQETQYF
TGTGCCAGTAGTAGACCTGGGGGGGACTTCAACCAAGAGACCCAGTACTTC
>NA|TRBV7-6|NA|15|TRBJ1-1
CASSLEYGGKTEAFF
TGTGCCAGCAGCTTAGAGTACGGGGGCAAAACTGAAGCTTTCTTT
>few|TRBV19|TRBD1|15|TRBJ2-7
CASSQPGTGVDEQYF
TGTGCCAGTAGTCAACCCGGGACAGGGGTGGACGAGCAGTACTTC